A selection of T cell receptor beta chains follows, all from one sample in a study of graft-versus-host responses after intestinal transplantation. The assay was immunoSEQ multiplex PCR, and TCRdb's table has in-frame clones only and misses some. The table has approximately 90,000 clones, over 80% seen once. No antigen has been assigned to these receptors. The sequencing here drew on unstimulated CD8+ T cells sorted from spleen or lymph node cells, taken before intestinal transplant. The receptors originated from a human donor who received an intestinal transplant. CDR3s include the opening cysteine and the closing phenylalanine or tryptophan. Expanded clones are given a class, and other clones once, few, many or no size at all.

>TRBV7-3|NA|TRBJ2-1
CASSSLWGTTNEQFF
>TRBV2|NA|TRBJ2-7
CASSDSWGLYEQYF
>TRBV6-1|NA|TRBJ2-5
CASSPTSETQYF
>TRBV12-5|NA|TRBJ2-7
CASAQGDRYYEQYF
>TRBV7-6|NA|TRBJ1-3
CASSTDRFGNTIYF
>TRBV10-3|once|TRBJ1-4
CATEAPGKLFF
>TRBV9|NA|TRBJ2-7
CASSVGQGNEQYF
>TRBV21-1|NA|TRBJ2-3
CASSPRGLTYGDTQYF
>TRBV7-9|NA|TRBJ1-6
CASSLAGGVKYSPLHF
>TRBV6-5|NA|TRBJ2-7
CASSYGDSPLDEQYF
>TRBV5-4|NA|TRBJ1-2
CASSLYRDGYTF
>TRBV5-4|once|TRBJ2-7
CATETEQDSYEQYF
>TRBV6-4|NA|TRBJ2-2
CASEPGPNTGELFF
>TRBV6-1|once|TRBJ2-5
CASSESGGETQYF
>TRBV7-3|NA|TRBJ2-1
CASSPLGLVLHNEQFF
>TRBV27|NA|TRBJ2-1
CASSPRIGGPDNEQFF
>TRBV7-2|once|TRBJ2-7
CASSLGHSYEQYF
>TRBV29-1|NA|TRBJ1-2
CSVAGGQGYTF
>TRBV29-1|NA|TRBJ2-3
CSVEEGLAAYGTQYF
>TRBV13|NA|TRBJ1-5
CASSFMRNQPQHF
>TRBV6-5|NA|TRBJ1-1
CASSYDGPGPIGAFF
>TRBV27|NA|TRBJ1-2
CASSPGTRGYTF
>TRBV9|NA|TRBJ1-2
CASNAQGAFGYTF
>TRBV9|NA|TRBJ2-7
CASSAGTRGRYEQYF
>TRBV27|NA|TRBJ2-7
CASSPWGSDSYEQYF
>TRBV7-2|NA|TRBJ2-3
CASSVWDRGTDTQYF
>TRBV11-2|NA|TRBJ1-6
CASSLVGSNNSPLHF
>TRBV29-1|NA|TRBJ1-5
CSVVVGNSNQPQHF
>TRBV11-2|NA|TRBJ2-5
CASTSIPTSGGEETQYF
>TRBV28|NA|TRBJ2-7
CASSYIREGDRDEQYF
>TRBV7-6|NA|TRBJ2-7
CASQSETSYEQYF
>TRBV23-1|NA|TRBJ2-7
CASSQSRGRYEQYF
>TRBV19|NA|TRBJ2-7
CASSIGQGAQYEQYF
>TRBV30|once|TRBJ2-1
CAWSNVEPYNEQFF
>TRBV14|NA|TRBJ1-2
CASSQLTGPPYGYTF
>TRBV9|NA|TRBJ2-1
CASSQTSGTLGRNEQFF
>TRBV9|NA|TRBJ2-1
CASSVGGGRENEQFF
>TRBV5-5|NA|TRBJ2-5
CASSLFSGRAETQYF
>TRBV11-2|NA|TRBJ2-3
CASTHRRGADTQYF
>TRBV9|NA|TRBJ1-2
CASSPTLGGYSSYGYTF
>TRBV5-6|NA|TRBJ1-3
CASSFQLSSGNTIYF
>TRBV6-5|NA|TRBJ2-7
CASMTWDYEQYF
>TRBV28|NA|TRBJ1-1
CASRLLQGVNTEAFF
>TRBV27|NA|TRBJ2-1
CASSLDWLAGGANEQFF
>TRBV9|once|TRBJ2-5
CASSASGSEETQYF
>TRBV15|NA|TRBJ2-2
CATSEGQLDTGELFF
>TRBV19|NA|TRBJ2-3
CASSISLGEDTQYF
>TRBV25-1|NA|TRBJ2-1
CASSESVSSYNEQFF
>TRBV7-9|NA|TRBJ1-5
CASSLQGQPQHF